What follows are 29 T cell receptor beta chains derived from one specimen sequenced in a study of blood T cell repertoires in COVID-19. Here immunoSEQ multiplex PCR was the method, and the copy in TCRdb shows in-frame clones only, minus some. The sample shows some 390,000 clones, 85% to 90% of them seen only once. The sample was PBMCs or T cells enriched from blood (not recorded which). All receptors come from a man between 25 and 39 years old who had recovered from COVID-19.

DNA of the CDR3: TGTGCCAGCAGCCCAGAGGCTAGCGGTATCACAGATACGCAGTATTTT. Its translation: CASSPEASGITDTQYF. The chain employs TRBV9 and TRBJ2-3; TRBD2 matches 7 bases. With 4 bases clipped from V and 2 bases from J, the junction kept 10 bases outside the gene matches. This CDR3 is 16 amino acids long. The germline CDR1 and CDR2 sequences are SGDLS and YYNGEE.

CDR3 in DNA: TGTGCCAGCAGCTTGTTCTCCCCGCATCGGACTCTCTATGGCTACACCTTC. Residues: CASSLFSPHRTLYGYTF. This chain joins TRBV5-6 and TRBJ1-2; no clear D. With 1 base removed from V and 4 bases from J, the gap between germline ends came to 20 bases. The CDR3 has 17 amino acids. Per the germline V gene, CDR1 is SGHDT and CDR2 is YYEEEE.

There are a few counts of this clone. The gene calls are TRBV19 and TRBJ1-2, with 8 bases that match TRBD1. This CDR3 has 14 residues. Trimming cost V 5 bases and J 5 bases; bases outside gene matches: 7. The V gene's germline CDR1 is LNHDA and CDR2 SQIVND (reference sequence). CDR3 coding DNA: TGTGCCAGTAGTCCCGGGACAGGTGATTATGGCTACACCTTC. Its translation is CASSPGTGDYGYTF.

This chain links TRBV25-1 with TRBJ1-2; 9 bases are a match to TRBD1. The CDR3 runs to 13 residues. From germline, CDR1 is MGHDK and CDR2 SYGVNS. V lost 4 bases and J lost 7; bases outside the gene matches: 4. CDR3 protein: CASSVTGGGGYTF. Written as DNA, the CDR3 is TGTGCCAGCAGTGTGACAGGGGGAGGTGGCTACACCTTC.

V is TRBV5-1 and J is TRBJ1-1, with a possible D match to TRBD1 (5 bases). The CDR3 extends over 14 amino acids. Germline V gene sequence: CDR1 SGHRS, CDR2 YFSETQ. V shed 0 bases and J shed 4 bases, with 10 bases lying between them. CDR3 DNA sequence: TGCGCCAGCAGCTTGGCTCAGGGAGGCACTGAAGCTTTCTTT. Translation gives CASSLAQGGTEAFF. Combining the CDR3 with reference TRBV5-1 and TRBJ1-1 gives the whole variable domain KAGVTQTPRYLIKTRGQQVTLSCSPISGHRSVSWYQQTPGQGLQFLFEYFSETQRNKGNFPGRFSGRQFSNSRSEMNVSTLELGDSALYLCASSLAQGGTEAFFGQGTRLTVV.

The chain is built from TRBV6-6 and TRBJ2-2; 9 nucleotides match TRBD2. With V trimmed by 6 bases and J by 3 bases, 8 bases remained unmatched. From germline, CDR1 is MNHNY and CDR2 SVGAGI (reference sequence). The CDR3 length is 16 residues. The CDR3 loop is CASSPGAGGYTGELFF. In nucleotides, the CDR3 is TGTGCCAGCAGCCCCGGGGCGGGAGGGTACACCGGGGAGCTGTTTTTT.

The gene calls are TRBV19 and TRBJ1-5; 7 bases are shared with TRBD1. This CDR3 comprises 16 residues. Germline V gene sequence: CDR1 LNHDA, CDR2 SQIVND (reference sequence). Unmatched junction bases numbered 10, after V lost 6 bases and J lost 2 bases. CDR3 region: CASRTGRNVGNQPQHF. CDR3 DNA sequence: TGTGCCAGTAGGACAGGGAGGAATGTCGGCAATCAGCCCCAGCATTTT.

The chain has TRBV5-1 and TRBJ1-1, with a weak D call TRBD1 (6 bases). Looked up from germline, CDR1 is SGHRS and CDR2 is YFSETQ. The CDR3 totals 13 residues. Trimming took 1 base from V and 7 from J, leaving 11 bases between them. CDR3 DNA sequence: TGCGCCAGCAGCTTGTCCACAGGGATTGAAGCTTTCTTT. Protein: CASSLSTGIEAFF.

This clone was recorded only once. This rearrangement joins TRBV11-2 to TRBJ2-1; TRBD1 is a possible D gene (5 bases). The ends were cut back, 0 bases at V and 2 bases at J, with 8 bases in the middle. The CDR3 runs 15 residues. Germline V gives CDR1 SGHAT, CDR2 FQNNGV. This CDR3 reads CASSLDMTAYNEQFF. The CDR3 DNA follows: TGTGCCAGCAGCTTAGATATGACAGCCTACAATGAGCAGTTCTTC.

J is TRBJ2-5 and V is TRBV30; 7 bases are a match to TRBD2. The CDR3 contains 13 residues. The junction had 10 bases not matched to a gene; V was cut back by 5 bases and J by 7 bases. The germline V gene encodes CDR1 GTSNPN and CDR2 SVGIG (reference sequence). The CDR3 spells CAWAYSGGGTQYF. As DNA, the CDR3 is TGTGCCTGGGCCTATAGCGGCGGGGGGACCCAGTACTTC.

The chain employs TRBV12-3 or TRBV12-4 and TRBJ2-3, with D unresolved. Trimming cost V 7 bases and J 4 bases, with 3 bases left between them. The CDR3 is 10 amino acids. CDR3 in amino acids: CASTPDTQYF. Written as DNA, the CDR3 is TGTGCCAGCACTCCAGATACGCAGTATTTT.

This clone occurred once. This rearrangement joins TRBV7-9 to TRBJ2-1; 8 bases are shared with TRBD2. The CDR3 extends over 15 amino acids. CDR1 and CDR2 from the germline V gene are SEHNR and FQNEAQ (reference sequence). V trimming: 8 bases; J trimming: 12 bases; junction bases outside the gene matches: 18. The CDR3 DNA is TGTGCCAGCCGTAAAGCGGGAGCAACAACCGGGGGGCAGTTCTTC. This sequence encodes CASRKAGATTGGQFF. The full variable domain, rest sourced from reference TRBV7-9 and TRBJ2-1, is DTGVSQNPRHKITKRGQNVTFRCDPISEHNRLYWYRQTLGQGPEFLTYFQNEAQLEKSRLLSDRFSAERPKGSFSTLEIQRTEQGDSAMYLCASRKAGATTGGQFFGPGTRLTVL.

The V gene is TRBV12-3 or TRBV12-4, the J gene TRBJ1-1, with D possibly being TRBD1 (5 bases). This CDR3 has 13 residues. The CDR3 loop is CASRRGGLPEAFF. In DNA, the CDR3 is TGTGCTTCTCGAAGGGGAGGGTTGCCTGAAGCTTTCTTT.

The chain is built from TRBV7-2 and TRBJ2-2; 8 nucleotides agree with TRBD2. Per germline, CDR1 SGHTA and CDR2 FQGNSA. V lost 1 base to trimming and J lost 0 bases; unmatched junction nucleotides: 10. CDR3 length: 19 residues. The CDR3 loop reads CASSLVGRALKANTGELFF. The CDR3 region has the DNA TGTGCCAGCAGCTTAGTCGGGAGGGCCCTTAAAGCGAACACCGGGGAGCTGTTTTTT.

The genes are TRBV2 and TRBJ1-3, with D unresolved. From germline, CDR1 is SNHLY and CDR2 FYNNEI. This CDR3 is 12 amino acids long. The CDR3 here is CATSGTGNTIYF. The CDR3 DNA is TGTGCTACTAGCGGTACTGGAAACACCATATATTTT.

J is TRBJ1-3 and V is TRBV7-8; 10 nucleotides align to TRBD1. The junction had 7 bases not matched to a gene; V was cut back by 5 bases and J by 0 bases. The CDR3 sequence is 17 residues long. Germline CDR1 reads SGHVS; CDR2 reads FQNEAQ. The CDR3 nucleotides read TGTGCCAGCAGCCAAAGACAGGGGGCCCTCTCTGGAAACACCATATATTTT. Translation gives CASSQRQGALSGNTIYF.

The chain links TRBV5-6 to TRBJ2-2; D remains ambiguous. The CDR3 covers 15 residues. Trimming removed 2 bases at V and 5 bases at J, with 13 bases between. In germline, CDR1 is SGHDT, CDR2 YYEEEE. The CDR3: CASSFGLAGTGELFF. As DNA, the CDR3 is TGTGCCAGCAGCTTCGGCCTCGCAGGAACCGGGGAGCTGTTTTTT.

The gene calls are TRBV6-2 or TRBV6-3 and TRBJ2-2, with a possible D match to TRBD2 (6 bases). Germline values: CDR1 MNHEY, CDR2 SVGEGT. The CDR3 is made up of 16 amino acids. V lost 2 bases and J lost 1, with 11 bases in between. CDR3 sequence: CASSYLVSGNTGELFF. CDR3 nucleotide sequence: TGTGCCAGCAGTTACCTGGTTAGCGGGAACACCGGGGAGCTGTTTTTT.

V gene TRBV6-1 combines with J gene TRBJ1-6; TRBD1 aligns across 8 bases. With V trimmed by 2 bases and J by 9 bases, 12 bases remained unmatched. There are 17 residues in the CDR3. CDR1 and CDR2 from the germline V gene are MNHNS and SASEGT. CDR3 coding DNA: TGTGCCAGCAGTGAAACCCCCTTCGGACAGGGTTTTTCACCCCTCCACTTT. Translated: CASSETPFGQGFSPLHF.

V gene TRBV2 combines with J gene TRBJ2-3; 7 positions agree with TRBD2. V shed 8 bases and J 6 bases; nucleotides not matched to a gene: 11. Germline values: CDR1 SNHLY, CDR2 FYNNEI. The CDR3 contains 14 residues. The CDR3 DNA reads as TGTGCCAGCCGCAGAGGGTGGGAGGGTGATACGCAGTATTTT. Its translation is CASRRGWEGDTQYF.

The rearrangement uses TRBV24-1 and TRBJ1-1; possibly TRBD1 for D (5 bases). Deletions cut 5 bases from V and 0 bases from J, with 6 bases between. The CDR3 is made up of 13 amino acids. Germline loops: CDR1 KGHDR, CDR2 SFDVKD. CDR3 nucleotide sequence: TGTGCCACCAGTGCGGGGGTGAACACTGAAGCTTTCTTT. This sequence encodes CATSAGVNTEAFF.

V is TRBV4-1 and J is TRBJ2-1, with TRBD2 identical over 11 bases. From germline, CDR1 is MGHRA and CDR2 YSYEKL. Germline trimming cut 8 bases from V and 3 bases from J; bases unmatched to any gene: 6. The length of the CDR3 is 15 residues. DNA of the CDR3: TGCGCCAGCGCCCAACTAGCGGGAGTCTACAATGAGCAGTTCTTC. This gives the protein CASAQLAGVYNEQFF.

The chain combines TRBV28 with TRBJ1-4; D is unclear. Germline V lookup: CDR1 MDHEN, CDR2 SYDVKM. Trimming shortened V by 6 bases and J by 0 bases, and 8 bases separated the two germline ends. The length of the CDR3 is 14 residues. The CDR3 coding sequence is TGTGCCAGCAGGACGGGAGCAACTAATGAAAAACTGTTTTTT. This codes for CASRTGATNEKLFF. The whole variable domain, remainder taken from reference TRBV28 and TRBJ1-4, is DVKVTQSSRYLVKRTGEKVFLECVQDMDHENMFWYRQDPGLGLRLIYFSYDVKMKEKGDIPEGYSVSREKKERFSLILESASTNQTSMYLCASRTGATNEKLFFGSGTQLSVL.

The chain couples TRBV5-1 to TRBJ1-1; 7 bases line up with TRBD1. J lost 1 base, V lost 3 bases, and 6 bases had no gene match. The CDR3 totals 15 residues. Germline values: CDR1 SGHRS, CDR2 YFSETQ. The CDR3 is CASSSDRAANTEAFF. Written as DNA, the CDR3 is TGCGCCAGCAGCTCTGACAGGGCGGCGAACACTGAAGCTTTCTTT.

This chain connects TRBV6-5 to TRBJ1-1; D remains ambiguous. CDR1 and CDR2 (germline): MNHEY, SVGAGI. The CDR3 extends over 14 amino acids. V was shortened by 7 bases and J by 2 bases, with 14 bases between the two germline ends. The CDR3 sequence: CASTPRVPNTEAFF. CDR3 nucleotide sequence: TGTGCCAGCACCCCGAGGGTACCAAACACTGAAGCTTTCTTT.

This chain links TRBV7-9 with TRBJ2-2, with a tentative D call TRBD1 (5 bases). The CDR3 runs to 17 residues. CDR1 is SEHNR, CDR2 FQNEAQ, per germline (reference sequence). V was shortened by 5 bases and J by 1 base, with 17 bases between the two germline ends. The CDR3 is CASSPRGQLQNTGELFF. The CDR3 bases are TGTGCCAGCAGCCCCCGCGGACAACTACAGAACACCGGGGAGCTGTTTTTT.

This clone was counted between two and nine times. This sequence joins TRBV20-1 and TRBJ1-2, with a tentative D call TRBD1 (5 bases). The ends were cut back, 5 bases at V and 7 bases at J, with 8 bases in the middle. The CDR3 sequence is 10 residues long. The germline V gene encodes CDR1 DFQATT and CDR2 SNEGSKA (reference sequence). DNA of the CDR3: TGCAGTGCTGGGGCAGGTGGCTACACCTTC. Residues: CSAGAGGYTF.

CDR3 loop: CASSLGGSSGRAEDTQYF. The CDR3 DNA follows: TGTGCCAGCAGCTTGGGAGGATCTAGCGGGAGGGCGGAGGATACGCAGTATTTT. The genes are TRBV5-4 and TRBJ2-3; 12 bases map to TRBD2. In germline, CDR1 is SGHNT, CDR2 YYREEE (reference sequence). This CDR3 spans 18 amino acids. The trim removed 0 bases at V and 6 bases at J, leaving 11 bases unmatched.

The chain couples TRBV27 to TRBJ1-1, with 7 nucleotides matching TRBD1. This CDR3 has 16 residues. Germline V gene data show CDR1 as MNHEY and CDR2 as SMNVEV (reference sequence). The J segment lost 3 bases and the V segment lost 4 bases, leaving 11 bases of the junction unmatched. The CDR3 nucleotides are TGTGCCAGCAGTTCCCGACAGGGAAGCGTTGACACTGAAGCTTTCTTT. It codes for CASSSRQGSVDTEAFF.